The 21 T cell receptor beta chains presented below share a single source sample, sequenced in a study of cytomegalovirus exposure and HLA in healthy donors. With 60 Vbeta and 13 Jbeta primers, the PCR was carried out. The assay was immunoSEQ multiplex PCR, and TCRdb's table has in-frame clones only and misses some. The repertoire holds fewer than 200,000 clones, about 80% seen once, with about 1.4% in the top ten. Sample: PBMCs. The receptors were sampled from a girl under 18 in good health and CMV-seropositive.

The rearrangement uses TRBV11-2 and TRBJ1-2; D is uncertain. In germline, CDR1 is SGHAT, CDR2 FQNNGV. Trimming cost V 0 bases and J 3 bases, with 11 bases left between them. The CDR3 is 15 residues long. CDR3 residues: CASSLEGTTHYGYTF. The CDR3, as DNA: TGTGCCAGCAGCTTAGAGGGCACAACGCACTATGGCTACACCTTC.

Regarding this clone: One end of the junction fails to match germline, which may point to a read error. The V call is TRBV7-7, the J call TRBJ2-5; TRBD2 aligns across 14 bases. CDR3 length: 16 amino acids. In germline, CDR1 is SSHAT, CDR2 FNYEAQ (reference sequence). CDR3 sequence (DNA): TGTGCTAGCAGCCTTTCGACTAGCGGGGGGGCGGAGACCCAGTACTTC. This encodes CASSLSTSGGAETQYF.

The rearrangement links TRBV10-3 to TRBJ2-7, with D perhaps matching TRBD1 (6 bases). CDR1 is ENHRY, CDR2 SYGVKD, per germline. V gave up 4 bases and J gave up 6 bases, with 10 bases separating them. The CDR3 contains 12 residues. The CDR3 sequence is CAISATGPEQYF. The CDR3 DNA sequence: TGTGCCATCAGTGCCACAGGGCCCGAGCAGTACTTC.

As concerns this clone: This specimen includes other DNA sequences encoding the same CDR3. The DNA for the CDR3 is TGCGCCAGCAGCCTGGGAGGGACTAGCAACTATGAGCAGTTCTTC. Its protein product is CASSLGGTSNYEQFF. This chain joins TRBV5-1 and TRBJ2-1; 9 positions agree with TRBD2. The CDR3 sequence is 15 residues long. The ends lost 4 bases at V and 8 bases at J; junction bases unmatched: 10. Per the germline V gene, CDR1 is SGHRS and CDR2 is YFSETQ. Complete variable domain (other parts from reference TRBV5-1 and TRBJ2-1): KAGVTQTPRYLIKTRGQQVTLSCSPISGHRSVSWYQQTPGQGLQFLFEYFSETQRNKGNFPGRFSGRQFSNSRSEMNVSTLELGDSALYLCASSLGGTSNYEQFFGPGTRLTVL.

In DNA, the CDR3 is TGTGCCAGCAGCCAGTCCGGGACTGGCTTCAATGAGCAGTTCTTC. It is translated as CASSQSGTGFNEQFF. V usage is TRBV7-3 and J usage is TRBJ2-1, with D perhaps TRBD2 (6 bases). The V and J ends lost 5 bases and 6 bases respectively, with 17 bases between them. Germline V gene sequence: CDR1 SGHTA, CDR2 FQGTGA. The CDR3 has 15 amino acids.

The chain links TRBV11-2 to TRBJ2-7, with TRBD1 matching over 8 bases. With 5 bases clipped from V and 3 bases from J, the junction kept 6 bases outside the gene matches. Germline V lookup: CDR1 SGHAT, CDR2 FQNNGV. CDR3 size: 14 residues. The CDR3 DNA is TGTGCCAGCAGCCCGGGACAGGCATACTACGAGCAGTACTTC. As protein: CASSPGQAYYEQYF.

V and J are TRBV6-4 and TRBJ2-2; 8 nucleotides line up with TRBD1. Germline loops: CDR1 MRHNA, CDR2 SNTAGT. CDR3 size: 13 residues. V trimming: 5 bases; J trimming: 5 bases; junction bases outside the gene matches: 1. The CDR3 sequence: CASSTGGTGELFF. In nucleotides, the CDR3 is TGTGCCAGCAGTACAGGGGGGACCGGGGAGCTGTTTTTT.

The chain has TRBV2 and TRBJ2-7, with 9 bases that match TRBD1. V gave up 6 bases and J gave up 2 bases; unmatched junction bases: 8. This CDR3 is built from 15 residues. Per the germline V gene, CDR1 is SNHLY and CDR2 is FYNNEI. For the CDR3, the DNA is TGTGCCAGCAGCGCGGGACAGGGCCCAACCTACGAGCAGTACTTC. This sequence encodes CASSAGQGPTYEQYF.

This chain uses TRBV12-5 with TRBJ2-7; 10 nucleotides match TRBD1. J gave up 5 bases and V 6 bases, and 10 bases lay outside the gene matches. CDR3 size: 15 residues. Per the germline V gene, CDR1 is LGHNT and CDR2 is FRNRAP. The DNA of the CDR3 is TGTGCTAGTGGCCCCAACCGGGACAGGGGCGACGAGCAGTACTTC. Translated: CASGPNRDRGDEQYF.

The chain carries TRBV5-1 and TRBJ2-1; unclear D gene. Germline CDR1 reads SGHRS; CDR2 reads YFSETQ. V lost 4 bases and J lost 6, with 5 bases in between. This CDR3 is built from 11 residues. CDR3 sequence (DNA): TGCGCCAGCAGCCCCGGCAATGAGCAGTTCTTC. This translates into CASSPGNEQFF.

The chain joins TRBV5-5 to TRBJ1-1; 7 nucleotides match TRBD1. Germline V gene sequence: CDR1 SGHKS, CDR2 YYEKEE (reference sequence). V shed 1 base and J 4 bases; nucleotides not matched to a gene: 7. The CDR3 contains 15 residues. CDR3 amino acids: CASSLLQGSRTEAFF. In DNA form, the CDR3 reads TGTGCCAGCAGCTTGCTACAGGGGAGTCGCACTGAAGCTTTCTTT.

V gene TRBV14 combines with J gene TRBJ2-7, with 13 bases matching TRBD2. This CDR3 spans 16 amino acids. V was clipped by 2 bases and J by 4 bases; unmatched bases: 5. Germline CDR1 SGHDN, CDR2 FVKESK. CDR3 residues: CASSQKLAGGQYEQYF. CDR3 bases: TGTGCCAGCAGCCAAAAACTAGCGGGGGGGCAGTACGAGCAGTACTTC.

CDR3: CASSQDGGRAGETQYF. The DNA for the CDR3 is TGTGCCAGCAGCCAAGATGGTGGCAGGGCGGGGGAGACCCAGTACTTC. This chain connects TRBV4-2 to TRBJ2-5; a weak D match, TRBD2 (6 bases). Deletions cut 0 bases from V and 5 bases from J, with 16 bases between. The CDR3 extends over 16 amino acids. Germline values: CDR1 LGHNA, CDR2 YNFKEQ.

The CDR3 DNA reads as TGCGCCAGCAGCCCGGCCGGACTAGGGTCCAATGAGCAGTTCTTC. Translated, it gives CASSPAGLGSNEQFF. The chain uses TRBV5-1 and TRBJ2-1; 7 positions match TRBD2. J was trimmed by 6 bases and V by 4 bases; bases with no gene match: 10. The germline V gene has CDR1 SGHRS and CDR2 YFSETQ. This CDR3 contains 15 residues. Full variable domain (missing parts from reference TRBV5-1 and TRBJ2-1): KAGVTQTPRYLIKTRGQQVTLSCSPISGHRSVSWYQQTPGQGLQFLFEYFSETQRNKGNFPGRFSGRQFSNSRSEMNVSTLELGDSALYLCASSPAGLGSNEQFFGPGTRLTVL.

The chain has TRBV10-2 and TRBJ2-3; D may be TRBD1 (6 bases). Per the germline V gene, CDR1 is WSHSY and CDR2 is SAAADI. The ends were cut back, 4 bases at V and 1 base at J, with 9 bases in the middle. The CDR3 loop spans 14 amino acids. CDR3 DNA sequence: TGCGCCAGCAGTGGCACAGGGCGCACAGATACGCAGTATTTT. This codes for CASSGTGRTDTQYF.

The chain's CDR3 is CASSHGGQGHGYTF. The CDR3 coding sequence is TGTGCCAGCAGTCATGGGGGTCAGGGGCACGGCTACACCTTC. V is TRBV28 and J is TRBJ1-2; maybe TRBD1 (6 bases). Deletions cut 5 bases from V and 8 bases from J, with 18 bases between. This CDR3 comprises 14 residues. Per the germline V gene, CDR1 is MDHEN and CDR2 is SYDVKM.

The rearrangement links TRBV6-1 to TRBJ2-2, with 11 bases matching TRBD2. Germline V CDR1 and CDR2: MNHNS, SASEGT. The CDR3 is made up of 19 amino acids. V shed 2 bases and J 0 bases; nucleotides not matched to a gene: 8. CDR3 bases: TGTGCCAGCAGTGAAAGGGGCCTAGCGGGAGGATCGAACACCGGGGAGCTGTTTTTT. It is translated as CASSERGLAGGSNTGELFF.

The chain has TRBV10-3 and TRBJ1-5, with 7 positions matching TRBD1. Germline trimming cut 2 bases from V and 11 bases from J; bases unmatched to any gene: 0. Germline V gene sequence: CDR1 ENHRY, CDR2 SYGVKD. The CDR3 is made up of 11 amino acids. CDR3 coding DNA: TGTGCCATCAGTGAGACAGGGGCCCAGCATTTT. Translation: CAISETGAQHF.

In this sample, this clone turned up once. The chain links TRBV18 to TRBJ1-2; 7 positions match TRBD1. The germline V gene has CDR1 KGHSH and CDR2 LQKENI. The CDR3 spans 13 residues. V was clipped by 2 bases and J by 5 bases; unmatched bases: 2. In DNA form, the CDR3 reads TGTGCCAGCTCACCAGGGACAGATTATGGCTACACCTTC. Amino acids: CASSPGTDYGYTF.

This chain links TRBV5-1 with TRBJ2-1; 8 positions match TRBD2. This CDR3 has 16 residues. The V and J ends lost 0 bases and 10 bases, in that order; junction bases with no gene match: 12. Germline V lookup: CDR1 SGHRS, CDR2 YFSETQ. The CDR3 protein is CASSLEAVISGTEQFF. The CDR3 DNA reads TGCGCCAGCAGCTTGGAGGCAGTGATTAGCGGGACCGAGCAGTTCTTC.

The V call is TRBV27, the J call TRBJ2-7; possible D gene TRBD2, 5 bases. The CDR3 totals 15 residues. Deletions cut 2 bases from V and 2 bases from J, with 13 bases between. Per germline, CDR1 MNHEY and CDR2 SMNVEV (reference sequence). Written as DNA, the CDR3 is TGTGCCAGCAGTTTACGGCCTAGCACCCCCTACGAGCAGTACTTC. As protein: CASSLRPSTPYEQYF.